This T cell receptor beta chain was retrieved from a study of cytomegalovirus exposure and HLA in healthy donors. Nominal health characterized the donors when sampled, though unrecorded immune exposures were likely. Study-level results: Sequences of the TCR beta chain were said to predict the HLA-A and HLA-B alleles of most subjects accurately. Most of the TCR beta V segments (in an earlier analysis) were productive either about 87% or about 30% of the time. Associated with cytomegalovirus, according to the listing, were 150 to 200 TCR beta chains.

As to this clone: Antigen: not known.

Trimming cost V 6 bases and J 6 bases; bases outside gene matches: 9. The germline V gene encodes CDR1 SGHDT and CDR2 YYEEEE. This CDR3 contains 13 residues. The study ran its PCR with 60 Vbeta and 13 Jbeta primers. Clones were sequenced by immunoSEQ multiplex PCR, and TCRdb holds only the in-frame ones, with some missing. The repertoire shows approximately 82,000 clones; the top ten hold approximately 1.5%. The specimen sequenced was PBMCs. The rearrangement uses TRBV5-6 and TRBJ2-7, with TRBD2 matching over 7 bases. The source of this sequence is a woman aged 55-69 years in good health and CMV-seronegative. The CDR3 loop is CASTGWGGAEQYF. CDR3 nucleotide sequence: TGTGCCAGCACCGGGTGGGGGGGTGCCGAGCAGTACTTC.